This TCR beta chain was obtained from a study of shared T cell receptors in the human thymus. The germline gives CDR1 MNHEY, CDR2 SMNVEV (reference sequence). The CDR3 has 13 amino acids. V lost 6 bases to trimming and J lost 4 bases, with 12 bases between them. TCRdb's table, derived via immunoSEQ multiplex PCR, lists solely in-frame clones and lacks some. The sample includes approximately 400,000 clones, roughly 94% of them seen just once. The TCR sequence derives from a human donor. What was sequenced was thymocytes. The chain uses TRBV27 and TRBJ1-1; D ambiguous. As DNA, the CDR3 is TGTGCCAGCAGGCTCGAGGAAATCACTGAAGCTTTCTTT. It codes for CASRLEEITEAFF.